The present T cell receptor (beta chain) was sequenced within a study of shared clonotypes between healthy human individuals. General observations from the study: Researchers sampled blood only, noting tissue repertoires likely differ. Clonotype sharing among donors, it was expected, would be affected by sequencing depth.

Data came from immunoSEQ multiplex PCR; TCRdb stores just in-frame clones and leaves some out. This sample carries about 380,000 clones, 96% of them seen once, and the ten largest clones take 0.32%. Germline lookup yields CDR1 MNHEY and CDR2 SMNVEV (reference sequence). V was pared by 5 bases and J by 0 bases, with 11 bases between. The CDR3 covers 14 residues. As regards this clone: The antigen is undetermined.

The source is a man aged 25-40 years in good health. The chain carries TRBV27 and TRBJ2-7; weak D call: TRBD2 (6 bases). The sequenced sample was memory CD8+ T cells sorted from blood. This sample's subset: CD45RO+ cells pooled with CCR7-negative TemRA cells. Here the CDR3 reads CASSRDSYSYEQYF. CDR3 DNA: TGTGCCAGCAGTCGGGACTCTTACTCCTACGAGCAGTACTTC.